The clone carrying this T cell receptor beta chain came up a few times. The sample belongs to a study of T-cell memory formation after mild COVID-19. V lost 4 bases and J 7 bases, leaving 17 bases between the germline ends. The length of the CDR3 is 14 residues. The germline CDR1 and CDR2 sequences are SGHAT and FQNNGV. TCRdb reprocessed the 5' RACE reads via MiXCR and lists one record per CDR3 protein. Here the sample spans some 250,000 distinct CDR3 sequences, 18% being singletons. The sequencing sample was made of PBMCs or a T cell subset sorted from them (not recorded which). The clonotype was recovered from a man aged 18 to 29 who had mild COVID-19 (a few samples of this study predate the infection). Cell type and time point are not known. This chain joins TRBV11-2 and TRBJ2-7, with D uncertain. The CDR3 region has the DNA TGTGCCAGCAGCTCCAACCGGGCCCCTCGGGAGCAGTACTTC. Translation gives CASSSNRAPREQYF.